There are a few counts of the clone carrying this T cell receptor beta chain. Its antigen is undetermined. Germline loops: CDR1 SEHNR, CDR2 FQNEAQ (reference sequence). The CDR3 totals 16 residues. V lost 5 bases, J lost 2 bases, and 17 bases lay in between. The data were obtained in a study of T-cell memory formation after mild COVID-19. Study outcomes and limitations: CD4+ bias marked clones expanding day 15 to 37, unlike balanced contracting clones.

5'RACE primed at constant segments yielded TCR alpha and TCR beta cDNA libraries bearing sample barcodes and UMIs. TCRdb re-analysed the 5' RACE reads in MiXCR, keeping a single row per CDR3 protein. The table records around 500,000 distinct CDR3 sequences, 18% of them present only once. The chain recombines TRBV7-9 with TRBJ2-3; D perhaps matches TRBD2 (5 bases). The source material was PBMCs or a T cell subset sorted from them (not recorded which). This receptor was identified in an adult woman who had mild COVID-19 (a few samples of this study predate the infection). Cell type and time point are not known. Here the CDR3 reads CASSLSELALTDTQYF. The CDR3 DNA follows: TGTGCCAGCAGCCTTTCTGAGCTAGCCCTCACAGATACGCAGTATTTT.